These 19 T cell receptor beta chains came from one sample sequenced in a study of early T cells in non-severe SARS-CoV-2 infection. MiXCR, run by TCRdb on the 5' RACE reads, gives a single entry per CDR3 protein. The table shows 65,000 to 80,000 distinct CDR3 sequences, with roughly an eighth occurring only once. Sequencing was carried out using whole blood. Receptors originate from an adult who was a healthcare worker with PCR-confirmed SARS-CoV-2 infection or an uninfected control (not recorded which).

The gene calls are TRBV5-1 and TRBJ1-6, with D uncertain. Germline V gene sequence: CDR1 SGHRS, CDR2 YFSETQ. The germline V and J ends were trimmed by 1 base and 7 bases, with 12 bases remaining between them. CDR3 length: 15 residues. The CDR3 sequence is CASSLSRSANSPLHF. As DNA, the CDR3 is TGCGCCAGCAGCTTGTCTCGGAGCGCGAATTCACCCCTCCACTTT.

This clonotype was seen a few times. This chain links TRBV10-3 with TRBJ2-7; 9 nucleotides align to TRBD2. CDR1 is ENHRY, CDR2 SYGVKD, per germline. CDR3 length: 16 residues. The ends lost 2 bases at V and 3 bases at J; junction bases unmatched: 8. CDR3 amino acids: CAISEPLTSGIYEQYF. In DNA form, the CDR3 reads TGTGCCATCAGTGAGCCCCTGACTAGCGGCATCTACGAGCAGTACTTC.

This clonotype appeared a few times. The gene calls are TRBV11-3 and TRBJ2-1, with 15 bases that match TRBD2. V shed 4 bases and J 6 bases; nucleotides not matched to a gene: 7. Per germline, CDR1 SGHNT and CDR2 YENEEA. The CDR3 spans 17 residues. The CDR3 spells CASSSGLAGGPINEQFF. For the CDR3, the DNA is TGTGCCAGCAGCTCCGGACTAGCGGGAGGGCCAATCAATGAGCAGTTCTTC.

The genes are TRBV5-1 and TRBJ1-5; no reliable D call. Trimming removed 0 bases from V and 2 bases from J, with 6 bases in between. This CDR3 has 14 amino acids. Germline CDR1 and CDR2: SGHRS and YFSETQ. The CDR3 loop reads CASSLDGGNQPQHF. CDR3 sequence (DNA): TGCGCCAGCAGCTTGGATGGGGGCAATCAGCCCCAGCATTTT.

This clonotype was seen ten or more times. The DNA for the CDR3 is TGTGCCAGCAGCTTACAGGTCGTGGGGTCACCCCTCCACTTT. This gives the protein CASSLQVVGSPLHF. The chain uses TRBV7-2 and TRBJ1-6; no reliable D call. The CDR3 loop spans 14 amino acids. Germline-derived CDR1 and CDR2 are SGHTA and FQGNSA. Trimming removed 2 bases at V and 10 bases at J, with 12 bases between.

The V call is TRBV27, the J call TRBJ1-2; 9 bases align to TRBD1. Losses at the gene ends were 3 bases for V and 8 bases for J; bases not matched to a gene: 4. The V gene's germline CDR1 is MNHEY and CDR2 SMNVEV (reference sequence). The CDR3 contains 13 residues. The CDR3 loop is CASSFTGGQGYTF. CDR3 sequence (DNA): TGTGCCAGCAGTTTCACAGGGGGCCAGGGCTACACCTTC.

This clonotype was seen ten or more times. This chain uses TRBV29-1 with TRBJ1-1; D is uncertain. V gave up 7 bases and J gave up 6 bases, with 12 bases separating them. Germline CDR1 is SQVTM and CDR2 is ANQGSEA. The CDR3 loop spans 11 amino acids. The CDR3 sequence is CSGRRIAEAFF. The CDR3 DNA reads TGCAGCGGAAGACGGATCGCTGAAGCTTTCTTT.

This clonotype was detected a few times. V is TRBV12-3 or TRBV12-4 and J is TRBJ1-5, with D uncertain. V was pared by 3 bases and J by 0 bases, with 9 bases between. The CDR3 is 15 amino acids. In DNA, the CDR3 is TGTGCCAGCAGTTTTCGACGGGATAGCAATCAGCCCCAGCATTTT. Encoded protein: CASSFRRDSNQPQHF.

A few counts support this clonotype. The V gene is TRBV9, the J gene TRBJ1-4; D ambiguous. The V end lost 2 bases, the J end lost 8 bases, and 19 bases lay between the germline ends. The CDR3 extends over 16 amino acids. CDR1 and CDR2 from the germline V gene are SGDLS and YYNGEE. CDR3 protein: CASSVSGGLLEEKLFF. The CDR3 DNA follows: TGTGCCAGCAGCGTGAGTGGTGGGCTTCTGGAGGAAAAACTGTTTTTT.

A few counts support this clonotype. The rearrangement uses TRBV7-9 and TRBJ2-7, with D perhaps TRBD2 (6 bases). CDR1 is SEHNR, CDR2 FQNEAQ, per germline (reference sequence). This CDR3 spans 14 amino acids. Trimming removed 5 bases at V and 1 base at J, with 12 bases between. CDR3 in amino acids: CASSPLARSYEQYF. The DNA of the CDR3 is TGTGCCAGCAGCCCGCTAGCGAGGTCCTACGAGCAGTACTTC.

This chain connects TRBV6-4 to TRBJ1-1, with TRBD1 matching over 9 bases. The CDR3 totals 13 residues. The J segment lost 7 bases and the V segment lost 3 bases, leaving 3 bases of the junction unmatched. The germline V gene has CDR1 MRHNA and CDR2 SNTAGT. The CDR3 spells CASSDRTGDEAFF. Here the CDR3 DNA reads TGTGCCAGCAGTGATCGGACAGGGGATGAAGCTTTCTTT.

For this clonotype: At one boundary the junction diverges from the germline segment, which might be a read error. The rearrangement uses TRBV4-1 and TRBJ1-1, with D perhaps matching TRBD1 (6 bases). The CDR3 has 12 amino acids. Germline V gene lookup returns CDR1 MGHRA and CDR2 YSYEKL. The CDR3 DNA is TGCGCCAGCAGCCACAAGGGGGGTTTTTCCGTATTT. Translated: CASSHKGGFSVF.

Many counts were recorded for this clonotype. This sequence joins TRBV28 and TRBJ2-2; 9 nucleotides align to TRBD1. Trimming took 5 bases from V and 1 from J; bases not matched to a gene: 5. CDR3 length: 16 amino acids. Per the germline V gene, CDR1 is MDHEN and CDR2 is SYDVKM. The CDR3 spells CASSVQGAQNTGELFF. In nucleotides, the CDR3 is TGTGCCAGCAGTGTACAGGGGGCTCAGAACACCGGGGAGCTGTTTTTT. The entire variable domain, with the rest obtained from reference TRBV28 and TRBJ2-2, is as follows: DVKVTQSSRYLVKRTGEKVFLECVQDMDHENMFWYRQDPGLGLRLIYFSYDVKMKEKGDIPEGYSVSREKKERFSLILESASTNQTSMYLCASSVQGAQNTGELFFGEGSRLTVL.

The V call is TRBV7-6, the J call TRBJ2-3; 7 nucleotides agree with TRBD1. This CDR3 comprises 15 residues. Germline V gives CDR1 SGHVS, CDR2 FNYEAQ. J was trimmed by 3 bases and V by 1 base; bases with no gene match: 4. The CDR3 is CASSLGRGQTDTQYF. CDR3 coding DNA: TGTGCCAGCAGCTTAGGCAGGGGACAGACAGATACGCAGTATTTT. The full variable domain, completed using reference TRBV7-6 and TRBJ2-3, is GAGVSQSPRYKVTKRGQDVALRCDPISGHVSLYWYRQALGQGPEFLTYFNYEAQQDKSGLPNDRFSAERPEGSISTLTIQRTEQRDSAMYRCASSLGRGQTDTQYFGPGTRLTVL.

For the CDR3, the DNA is TGCAGCGTTGTGTCGAAGGTTAACTATGGCTACACCTTC. Translated, it gives CSVVSKVNYGYTF. The V call is TRBV29-1, the J call TRBJ1-2, with no clear D. This CDR3 spans 13 amino acids. Germline CDR1 SQVTM, CDR2 ANQGSEA. The germline V and J ends were trimmed by 4 bases and 1 base, with 10 bases remaining between them. The full variable domain, its missing parts supplied by reference TRBV29-1 and TRBJ1-2, is SAVISQKPSRDICQRGTSLTIQCQVDSQVTMMFWYRQQPGQSLTLIATANQGSEATYESGFVIDKFPISRPNLTFSTLTVSNMSPEDSSIYLCSVVSKVNYGYTFGSGTRLTVV.

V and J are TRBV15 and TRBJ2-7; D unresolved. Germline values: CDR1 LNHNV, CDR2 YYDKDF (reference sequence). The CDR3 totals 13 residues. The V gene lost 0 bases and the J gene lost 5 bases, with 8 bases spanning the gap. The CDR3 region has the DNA TGTGCCACCAGCAGAGATCAAACAGACGAGCAGTACTTC. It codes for CATSRDQTDEQYF.

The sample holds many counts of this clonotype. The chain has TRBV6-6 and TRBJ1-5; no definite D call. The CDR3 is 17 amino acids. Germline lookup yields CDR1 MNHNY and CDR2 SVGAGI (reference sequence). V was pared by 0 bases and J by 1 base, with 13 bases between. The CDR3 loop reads CASSYSSRPQSNQPQHF. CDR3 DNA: TGTGCCAGCAGTTACTCGAGCAGGCCACAAAGCAATCAGCCCCAGCATTTT.

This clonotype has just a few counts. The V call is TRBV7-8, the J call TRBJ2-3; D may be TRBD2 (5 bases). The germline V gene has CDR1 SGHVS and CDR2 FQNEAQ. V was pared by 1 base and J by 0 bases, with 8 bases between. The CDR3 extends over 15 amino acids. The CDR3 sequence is CASSLERLSTDTQYF. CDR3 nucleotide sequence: TGTGCCAGCAGCTTAGAGCGGCTTAGCACAGATACGCAGTATTTT.

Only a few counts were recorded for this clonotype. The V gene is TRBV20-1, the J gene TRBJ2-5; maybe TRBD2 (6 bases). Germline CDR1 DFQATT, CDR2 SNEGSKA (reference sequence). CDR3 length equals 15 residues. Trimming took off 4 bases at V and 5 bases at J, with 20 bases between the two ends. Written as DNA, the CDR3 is TGCAGTGCTACGGTTTGGGACTCCTCGGGGGAGACCCAGTACTTC. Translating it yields CSATVWDSSGETQYF.